The sequence of this TCR beta chain was determined in a study of blood T cell repertoires in COVID-19 (dated by TCRdb to the early 2020s). For the study in its entirety: Samples from collaborators originated in the United States, Italy and Spain and spanned both the acute and convalescent phases of COVID-19. HLA class I and class II types, where available, came from metadata supplied by the sample provider rather than from assay-based typing. The material from the prospective study consisted of cDNA or gDNA derived from T cells, B-cell-depleted T cells, or PBMCs. The dataset comprised deeply sampled blood TCRbeta repertoires from subjects exposed to, actively infected with, or recovered from COVID-19. The samples were drawn from the first 160 participants of the ongoing ImmuneRACE study and from under 1,500 subjects provided by 6 global collaborators. The repertoires were released in a freely available public database meant as a resource for research on the immune response to SARS-CoV-2. Nearly every sample came with metadata listing a de-identified subject ID, COVID-19 status, age in years and sex. General study outcomes and caveats: How much clinical and demographic metadata was included differed by source and by participant, and the metadata was provided uncurated.

TCRbeta CDR3 regions were amplified from genomic DNA using the immunoSEQ Assay, a bias-controlled multiplex PCR. The original methods were these. The number of nucleated cells in each sample was estimated from the amplification of reference gene primers within the assay. To quantify the absolute abundance of each unique TCRbeta CDR3 rearrangement, sequence reads were collapsed and filtered. For each sample, productive Simpson clonality was calculated as the square root of Simpson's diversity index across productive rearrangements. TCRdb retrieved this table from immuneACCESS and kept in-frame rearrangements only. Not all clones are present; in checked studies, unresolved V genes account for under half, and no reason is known for the remainder. That table is the source of V, J and clone size, and D and trimming were worked out from the DNA. The sample yields approximately 200,000 clones; 80% to 90% were counted once. The top ten clonotypes cover roughly 6.2% of the sample.

A remark on this clone: Its recognized antigen is unknown. The input lacks base qualities; no much larger clone sits a single base away.

A second Seattle source provided samples from volunteer blood donors who had recovered from COVID-19. Whole blood was collected in K2EDTA tubes by collaborating institutions according to the institutions' own protocols. For TCRbeta analysis, collaborator samples were shipped as frozen whole blood, as isolated PBMCs, or as DNA extracted from either sample type. This TCR was recovered from a man aged 55-75 years who had recovered from COVID-19. The sequenced sample consisted of peripheral blood.

The CDR3 loop reads CASSQSGVFTDTQYF. The DNA reads as follows: TGCGCCAGCAGCCAATCGGGGGTTTTCACAGATACGCAGTATTTT. The chain links TRBV4-1 with TRBJ2-3, and possibly TRBD2, on 6 matching bases. Trimming at the junction amounts to 2 bases on V and 2 bases on J, and the germline ends lie 11 bases apart. Inclusive of the bounding cysteine and phenylalanine, the CDR3 is 15 residues long. The entry retains the CDR3 DNA only, 45 bases that are in frame from base 1. Reading the germline V gene gives CDR1 MGHRA and CDR2 YSYEKL.